The clone carrying this T cell receptor (beta chain) was seen a few times. Documented time point: longitudinal time-point 3. Each CDR3 protein is one row after TCRdb ran MiXCR on the 5' RACE reads. The sample holds 95,000 to 110,000 distinct CDR3 sequences, approximately 11% seen once. This sample was taken from a study of neurological immune-mediated disorders. The TCR comes from a female donor with HTLV-1-associated myelopathy (HAM/TSP). Sequencing input: PBMCs.

The chain's CDR3 is CASSSTGAGANVLTF. The CDR3 DNA reads TGTGCCAGCAGCTCGACAGGGGCTGGGGCCAACGTCCTGACTTTC. The chain is built from TRBV7-9 and TRBJ2-6, with TRBD1 matching over 8 bases. In germline, CDR1 is SEHNR, CDR2 FQNEAQ (reference sequence). With 4 bases clipped from V and 2 bases from J, the junction kept 1 base outside the gene matches. This CDR3 contains 15 residues.